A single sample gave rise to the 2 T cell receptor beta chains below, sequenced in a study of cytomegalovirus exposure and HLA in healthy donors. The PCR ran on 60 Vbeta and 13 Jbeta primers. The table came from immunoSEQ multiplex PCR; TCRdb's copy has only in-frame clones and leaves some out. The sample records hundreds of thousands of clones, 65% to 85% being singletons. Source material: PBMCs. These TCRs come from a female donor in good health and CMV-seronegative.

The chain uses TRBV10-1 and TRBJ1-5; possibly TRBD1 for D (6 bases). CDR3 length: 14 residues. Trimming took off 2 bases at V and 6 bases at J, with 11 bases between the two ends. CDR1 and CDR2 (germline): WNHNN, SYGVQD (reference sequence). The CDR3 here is CASSETGPGQPQHF. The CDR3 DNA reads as TGCGCCAGCAGTGAGACAGGGCCCGGTCAGCCCCAGCATTTT.

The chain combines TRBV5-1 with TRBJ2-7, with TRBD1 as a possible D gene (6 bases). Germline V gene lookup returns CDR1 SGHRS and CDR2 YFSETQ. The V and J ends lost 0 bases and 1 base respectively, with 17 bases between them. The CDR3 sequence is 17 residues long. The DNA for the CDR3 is TGCGCCAGCAGCTTGGCCGGGGCAGGGGAAAGGTCCTACGAGCAGTACTTC. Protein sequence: CASSLAGAGERSYEQYF.